This T cell receptor beta chain was profiled in a study of blood T cell repertoires in COVID-19. Background on the study: Researchers got acute and convalescent COVID-19 samples from the United States, Italy and Spain. In each case, the material was cDNA or gDNA derived from T cells, B-cell-depleted T cells, or PBMCs.

The table came from immunoSEQ multiplex PCR; TCRdb's copy has only in-frame clones and leaves some out. This table holds fewer than 15,000 clones, 88% found once. The material sequenced was peripheral blood. This TCR derives from a human donor in a cohort sampled during active COVID-19.

CDR3 nucleotide sequence: TGTGCCAGCAGCCCTTTTACGGCTGGGGCCAACGTCCTGACTTTC. Its translation: CASSPFTAGANVLTF. J is TRBJ2-6 and V is TRBV28, with D hard to call. Germline loops: CDR1 MDHEN, CDR2 SYDVKM. Trimming stripped 6 bases from V and 2 bases from J, with 11 bases between. This CDR3 spans 15 amino acids.